Reported below is one T cell receptor beta chain. CDR3 length: 13 amino acids. Germline CDR1 SGHAT, CDR2 FQNNGV. The ends lost 5 bases at V and 2 bases at J; junction bases unmatched: 2. This entry is derived from a study of blood T cell repertoires in COVID-19. Libraries were prepared by immunoSEQ multiplex PCR; TCRdb keeps only in-frame clonotypes and omits some of them. The data show about 140,000 clones, approximately 88% seen once. The J gene is TRBJ2-7, the V gene TRBV11-2, with 8 bases lining up with TRBD2. The receptor was derived from a woman aged 45-60 years with acute or convalescent COVID-19. Sequencing was done on a sample of peripheral blood. Here the CDR3 reads CASSALAAYEQYF. The CDR3 nucleotides are TGTGCCAGCAGCGCACTAGCGGCCTACGAGCAGTACTTC.